Below, 3 T cell receptor beta chains from the same sample are listed, as sequenced in a study of T cell changes during pregnancy in multiple sclerosis. TCRdb keeps only in-frame clones here, not all; method: immunoSEQ multiplex PCR. This table has roughly 39,000 clones, approximately 91% appearing once. Source: CD8+ T cells from peripheral blood mononuclear cells, taken after pregnancy. The source of these receptors is a female donor with multiple sclerosis, enrolled in a pregnancy study.

This chain joins TRBV5-6 and TRBJ2-3, with 11 bases fitting TRBD2. The V gene end was trimmed by 4 bases and the J gene end by 3 bases; junction bases not matched to a gene: 10. Germline assignment: CDR1 SGHDT and CDR2 YYEEEE. The CDR3 has 17 residues. The CDR3 bases are TGTGCCAGCAGCAGAACCAGACTAGCGGGATTAACAGATACGCAGTATTTT. Its protein product is CASSRTRLAGLTDTQYF.

This clone was seen just once. The CDR3, as DNA: TGTGCCAGCAGCGGCAGGGGGCCTTGGTCTGGAAACACCATATATTTT. Translating it yields CASSGRGPWSGNTIYF. The V and J genes are TRBV9 and TRBJ1-3; 8 nucleotides align to TRBD1. The V gene end was trimmed by 3 bases and the J gene end by 1 base; junction bases not matched to a gene: 6. The germline V gene has CDR1 SGDLS and CDR2 YYNGEE. CDR3 length: 16 amino acids.

The CDR3 sequence: CASSVNQPQHF. The CDR3 coding sequence is TGTGCCAGCAGCGTCAATCAGCCCCAGCATTTT. The chain uses TRBV28 and TRBJ1-5; no clear D gene. The V end lost 6 bases, the J end lost 3 bases, and 3 bases lay between the germline ends. CDR1 MDHEN and CDR2 SYDVKM come from the germline V gene. The CDR3 has 11 amino acids.